These 8 T cell receptor beta chains originate from one sample sequenced in a study of control samples from healthy donors and cancer patients. Data came from immunoSEQ multiplex PCR; TCRdb stores just in-frame clones and leaves some out. The top ten clones hold approximately 2.2% of a sample with about 120,000 clones, 88% of them seen once. The sequenced material came from blood. The receptors originated from a woman between 65 and 79 years old in good health.

This chain connects TRBV5-1 to TRBJ1-2, with D possibly matching TRBD1 (5 bases). Per germline, CDR1 SGHRS and CDR2 YFSETQ. CDR3 length equals 15 residues. V was pared by 2 bases and J by 4 bases, with 15 bases between. CDR3 in DNA: TGCGCCAGCAGCTTTGGTCCGGGACGAGTCTATGGCTACACCTTC. Its translation: CASSFGPGRVYGYTF.

This chain links TRBV7-9 with TRBJ2-1, with a weak D call TRBD1 (6 bases). Germline CDR1 reads SEHNR; CDR2 reads FQNEAQ (reference sequence). Trimming cost V 6 bases and J 8 bases, with 14 bases left between them. This CDR3 region has 13 residues. The CDR3 region is CASRHQQGYEQFF. In DNA, the CDR3 is TGTGCCAGCAGACACCAACAGGGCTATGAGCAGTTCTTC.

CDR3 sequence reads: CASSMFGTEEETQYF. As DNA, the CDR3 is TGCGCCAGCAGTATGTTCGGGACAGAGGAAGAGACCCAGTACTTC. The chain is built from TRBV5-1 and TRBJ2-5, with 7 bases matching TRBD1. CDR1 and CDR2 (germline): SGHRS, YFSETQ. This CDR3 is built from 15 residues. J lost 3 bases, V lost 5 bases, and 10 bases had no gene match. Variable domain in full (rest from reference TRBV5-1 and TRBJ2-5): KAGVTQTPRYLIKTRGQQVTLSCSPISGHRSVSWYQQTPGQGLQFLFEYFSETQRNKGNFPGRFSGRQFSNSRSEMNVSTLELGDSALYLCASSMFGTEEETQYFGPGTRLLVL.

This clone came up a few times. The chain is built from TRBV5-1 and TRBJ2-2; either TRBD1 or TRBD2 may supply D (5 bases each). The CDR3 totals 15 residues. With 0 bases removed from V and 6 bases from J, the gap between germline ends came to 12 bases. Germline values: CDR1 SGHRS, CDR2 YFSETQ. CDR3 coding DNA: TGCGCCAGCAGCTTGGTCTCAGGGAGTCCCGGGGAGCTGTTTTTT. Residues: CASSLVSGSPGELFF. Full variable domain (missing parts from reference TRBV5-1 and TRBJ2-2): KAGVTQTPRYLIKTRGQQVTLSCSPISGHRSVSWYQQTPGQGLQFLFEYFSETQRNKGNFPGRFSGRQFSNSRSEMNVSTLELGDSALYLCASSLVSGSPGELFFGEGSRLTVL.

V usage is TRBV5-8 and J usage is TRBJ1-1, with a weak D call TRBD1 (5 bases). CDR3 size: 16 residues. V was shortened by 0 bases and J by 1 base, with 13 bases between the two germline ends. CDR1 is SGHTS, CDR2 YDEGEE, per germline. The CDR3 DNA reads as TGTGCCAGCAGCTTGGGTTCGGCAGGGCGGAACACTGAAGCTTTCTTT. Translating it yields CASSLGSAGRNTEAFF.

J is TRBJ1-1 and V is TRBV29-1; D not certain. CDR1 is SQVTM, CDR2 ANQGSEA, per germline. V was clipped by 4 bases and J by 4 bases, with 13 bases between them. The CDR3 totals 13 residues. CDR3 DNA: TGCAGCGTTGGGTGGGCCCCGGGCACTGAAGCTTTCTTT. This sequence encodes CSVGWAPGTEAFF.

This rearrangement joins TRBV7-2 to TRBJ2-3, with 10 bases identical to TRBD2. The CDR3 spans 17 residues. The germline V gene encodes CDR1 SGHTA and CDR2 FQGNSA. J was trimmed by 2 bases and V by 0 bases; bases with no gene match: 5. Here the CDR3 reads CASSLARLAGDTDTQYF. In DNA form, the CDR3 reads TGTGCCAGCAGCTTAGCGCGGCTAGCGGGGGACACAGATACGCAGTATTTT.

V gene TRBV15 combines with J gene TRBJ2-5; D perhaps matches TRBD1 (5 bases). This CDR3 comprises 15 residues. Trimming stripped 0 bases from V and 2 bases from J, with 10 bases between. Germline V CDR1 and CDR2: LNHNV, YYDKDF (reference sequence). CDR3 bases: TGTGCCACCAGCAGAGAGGGTCGGACACAAGAGACCCAGTACTTC. Translating gives CATSREGRTQETQYF.